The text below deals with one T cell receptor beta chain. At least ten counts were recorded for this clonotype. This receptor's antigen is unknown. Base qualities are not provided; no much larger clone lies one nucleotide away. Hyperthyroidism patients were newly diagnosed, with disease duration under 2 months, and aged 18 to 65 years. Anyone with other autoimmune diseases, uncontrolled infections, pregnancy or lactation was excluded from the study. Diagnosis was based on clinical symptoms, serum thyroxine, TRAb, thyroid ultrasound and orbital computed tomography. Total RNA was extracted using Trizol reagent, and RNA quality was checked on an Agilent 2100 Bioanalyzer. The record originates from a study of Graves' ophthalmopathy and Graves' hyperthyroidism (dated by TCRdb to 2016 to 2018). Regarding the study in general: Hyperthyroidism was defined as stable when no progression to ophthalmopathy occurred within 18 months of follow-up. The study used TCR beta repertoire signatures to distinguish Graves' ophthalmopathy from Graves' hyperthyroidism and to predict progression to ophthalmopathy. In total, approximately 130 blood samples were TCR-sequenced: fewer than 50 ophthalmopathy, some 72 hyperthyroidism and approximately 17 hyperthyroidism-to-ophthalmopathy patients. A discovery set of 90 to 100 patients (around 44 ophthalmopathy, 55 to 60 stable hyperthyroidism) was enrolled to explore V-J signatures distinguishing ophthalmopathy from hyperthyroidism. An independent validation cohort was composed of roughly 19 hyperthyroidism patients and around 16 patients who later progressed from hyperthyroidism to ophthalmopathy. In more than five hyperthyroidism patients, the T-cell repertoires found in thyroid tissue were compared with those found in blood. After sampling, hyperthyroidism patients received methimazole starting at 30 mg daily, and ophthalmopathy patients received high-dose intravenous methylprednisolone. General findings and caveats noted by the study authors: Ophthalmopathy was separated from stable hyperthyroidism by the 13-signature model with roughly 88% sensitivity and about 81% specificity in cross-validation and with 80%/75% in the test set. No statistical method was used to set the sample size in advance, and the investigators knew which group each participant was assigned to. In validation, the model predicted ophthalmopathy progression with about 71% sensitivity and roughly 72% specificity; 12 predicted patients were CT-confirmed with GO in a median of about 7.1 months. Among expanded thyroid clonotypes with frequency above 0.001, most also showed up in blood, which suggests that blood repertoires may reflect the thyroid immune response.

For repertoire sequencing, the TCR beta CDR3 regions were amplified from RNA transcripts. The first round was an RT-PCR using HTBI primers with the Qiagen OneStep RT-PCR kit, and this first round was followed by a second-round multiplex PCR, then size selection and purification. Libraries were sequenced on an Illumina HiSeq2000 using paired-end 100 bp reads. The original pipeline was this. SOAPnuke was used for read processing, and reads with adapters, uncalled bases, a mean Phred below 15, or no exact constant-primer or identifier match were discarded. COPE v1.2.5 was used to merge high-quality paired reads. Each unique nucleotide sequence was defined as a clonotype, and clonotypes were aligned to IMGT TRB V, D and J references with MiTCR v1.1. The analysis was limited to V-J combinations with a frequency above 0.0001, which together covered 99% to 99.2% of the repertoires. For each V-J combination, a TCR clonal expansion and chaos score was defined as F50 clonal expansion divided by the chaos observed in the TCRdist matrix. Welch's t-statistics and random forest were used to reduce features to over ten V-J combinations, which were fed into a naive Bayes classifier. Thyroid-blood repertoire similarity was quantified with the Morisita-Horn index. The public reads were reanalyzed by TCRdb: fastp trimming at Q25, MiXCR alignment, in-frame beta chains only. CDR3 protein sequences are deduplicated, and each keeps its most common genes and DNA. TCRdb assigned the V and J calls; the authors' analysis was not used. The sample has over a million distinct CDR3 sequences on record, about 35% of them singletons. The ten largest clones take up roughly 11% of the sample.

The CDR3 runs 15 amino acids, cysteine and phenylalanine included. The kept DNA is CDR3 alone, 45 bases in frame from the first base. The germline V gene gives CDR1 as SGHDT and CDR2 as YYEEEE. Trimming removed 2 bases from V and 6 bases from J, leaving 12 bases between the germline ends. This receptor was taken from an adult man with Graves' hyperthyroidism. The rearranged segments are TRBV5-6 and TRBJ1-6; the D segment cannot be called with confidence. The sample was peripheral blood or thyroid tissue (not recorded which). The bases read TGTGCCAGCAGCTTCCCCTGCCAGTTTAATTCACCCCTCCACTTT. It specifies CASSFPCQFNSPLHF.